These 26 T cell receptor beta chains originate from one sample sequenced in a study of Graves' ophthalmopathy and Graves' hyperthyroidism. The TCR beta CDR3 regions underwent amplification from RNA transcripts. HTBI primers were employed in first-round RT-PCR, then a second-round multiplex PCR followed. TCRdb passed the multiplex PCR reads through MiXCR, listing each CDR3 protein once. Among about 620,000 distinct CDR3 sequences listed, 20% to 25% were seen once. The specimen sequenced was peripheral blood. The receptors originated from a woman in her late teens or twenties with stable Graves' hyperthyroidism. Some clones in this sample may be carry-over from other donors' samples.

There are many counts of this clonotype. V gene TRBV12-3 or TRBV12-4 combines with J gene TRBJ1-1; D not certain. V was pared by 5 bases and J by 5 bases, with 9 bases between. The CDR3 loop spans 12 amino acids. The CDR3 loop reads CASSLGETEAFF. CDR3 DNA sequence: TGTGCCAGCAGTCTCGGGGAGACTGAAGCTTTCTTT.

This clonotype was observed at least ten times. This chain's CDR3 is CASSSRDGRGNQPQHF. The CDR3 bases are TGTGCCAGCAGTTCCCGGGACGGAAGAGGCAATCAGCCCCAGCATTTT. The chain employs TRBV6-5 and TRBJ1-5, with D possibly being TRBD1 (5 bases). The CDR3 has 16 amino acids. Germline-derived CDR1 and CDR2 are MNHEY and SVGAGI. V lost 4 bases and J 2 bases, leaving 15 bases between the germline ends.

On this clonotype itself: Germline and junction disagree at one end, which may indicate a read error. The rearrangement uses TRBV12-3 or TRBV12-4 and TRBJ1-1; a possible D gene is TRBD1 (6 bases). The CDR3 consists of 13 residues. The CDR3 loop reads CASRGDGDTEACF. The CDR3 nucleotides read TGTGCCAGCAGAGGGGACGGGGACACTGAAGCTTGCTTT.

In regard to this clonotype: The conserved final phenylalanine or tryptophan is absent from the CDR3, which likely points to a read error. The CDR3 coding sequence is TGCAGTGCTCCCCGAGGGGGGGCTGATGGCTACACCGTC. Translating gives CSAPRGGADGYTV. V usage is TRBV20-1 and J usage is TRBJ1-2; D perhaps matches TRBD1 (6 bases). The V end lost 5 bases, the J end lost 6 bases, and 16 bases lay between the germline ends. The germline V gene has CDR1 DFQATT and CDR2 SNEGSKA (reference sequence). This CDR3 spans 13 amino acids.

In this sample, this clonotype turned up once. The CDR3 end shows no conserved phenylalanine or tryptophan, and so a read error is likely. The CDR3 loop reads CASSLGGIGYTV. The CDR3 DNA follows: TGTGCCAGCAGCTTGGGAGGGATCGGCTACACCGTC. This chain links TRBV11-2 with TRBJ1-2; unclear D gene. Trimming pared 3 bases from V and 8 bases from J, leaving 10 bases between. The CDR3 runs to 12 residues. The germline V gene encodes CDR1 SGHAT and CDR2 FQNNGV.

This clonotype was seen a few times. This chain connects TRBV19 to TRBJ1-1, with TRBD1 identical over 8 bases. V was pared by 5 bases and J by 1 base, with 6 bases of the junction left unmatched. The CDR3 sequence is 15 residues long. The germline V gene has CDR1 LNHDA and CDR2 SQIVND (reference sequence). For the CDR3, the DNA is TGTGCCAGTAGTGAAACCGGGACAGGGAACACTGAAGCTTTCTTT. As protein: CASSETGTGNTEAFF. The full variable domain, with the rest looked up from reference TRBV19 and TRBJ1-1, is DGGITQSPKYLFRKEGQNVTLSCEQNLNHDAMYWYRQDPGQGLRLIYYSQIVNDFQKGDIAEGYSVSREKKESFPLTVTSAQKNPTAFYLCASSETGTGNTEAFFGQGTRLTVV.

The table lists this clonotype with many counts. The chain couples TRBV6-2 or TRBV6-3 to TRBJ1-1; 8 bases match TRBD1. The CDR3 loop spans 15 amino acids. Germline V gives CDR1 MNHEY, CDR2 SVGEGT. J lost 9 bases, V lost 10 bases, and 19 bases had no gene match. CDR3 sequence (DNA): TGTGCCACGCTCTCTATTGGGACAGGCTTACGTCAAGCTTTCTTT. Its protein product is CATLSIGTGLRQAFF.

This clonotype was counted ten times or more. The chain combines TRBV2 with TRBJ1-5; 8 bases agree with TRBD1. Unmatched junction bases numbered 13, after V lost 7 bases and J lost 5 bases. CDR1 and CDR2 (germline): SNHLY, FYNNEI. The CDR3 contains 16 residues. In DNA form, the CDR3 reads TGTGCCAGCACCATAAGATTACAGGGGGGTGATCAGCCCCAGCATTTT. It is translated as CASTIRLQGGDQPQHF.

This clonotype was detected only once. The V gene is TRBV6-2 or TRBV6-3, the J gene TRBJ2-7, with 7 bases matching TRBD1. Germline CDR1 MNHEY, CDR2 SVGEGT. V was pared by 6 bases and J by 4 bases, with 6 bases of the junction left unmatched. The CDR3 totals 13 residues. CDR3: CASRSQGPYEQYF. CDR3 nucleotide sequence: TGTGCCAGCAGATCACAGGGGCCGTACGAGCAGTACTTC.

Notes on this clonotype: A much larger clone lies one base from this, so it may be a read error. The CDR3 spells CASSPGAGNTYEQCF. The CDR3 region has the DNA TGCGCCAGCAGCCCGGGGGCAGGGAATACCTACGAGCAGTGCTTC. J is TRBJ2-7 and V is TRBV5-1, with D possibly called TRBD1 or TRBD2 (6 bases each). Germline V gene data show CDR1 as SGHRS and CDR2 as YFSETQ. This CDR3 region has 15 residues.

The V gene is TRBV6-1, the J gene TRBJ2-2, with 10 bases matching TRBD2. The germline gives CDR1 MNHNS, CDR2 SASEGT. J was trimmed by 0 bases and V by 5 bases; bases with no gene match: 6. The CDR3 totals 17 residues. In DNA, the CDR3 is TGTGCCAGCAGTCCGGGACTAGCGCCTCCGAACACCGGGGAGCTGTTTTTT. It translates to CASSPGLAPPNTGELFF.

The gene calls are TRBV10-1 and TRBJ2-7, with a possible D match to TRBD2 (5 bases). This CDR3 region has 15 residues. V lost 5 bases to trimming and J lost 2 bases, with 16 bases between them. Germline values: CDR1 WNHNN, CDR2 SYGVQD (reference sequence). The CDR3 nucleotides are TGCGCCAGCAGTCTGGACTTATCGAAACCCTACGAGCAGTACTTC. It yields the protein CASSLDLSKPYEQYF.

V is TRBV6-1 and J is TRBJ2-7; 10 bases fit TRBD1. CDR1 is MNHNS, CDR2 SASEGT, per germline. CDR3 length equals 17 residues. V was clipped by 9 bases and J by 6 bases; unmatched bases: 20. The DNA for the CDR3 is TGTGCCAGGGAACGGCAACTCGGGACAGGGGAACGCCCCGAGCAGTACTTC. Translation gives CARERQLGTGERPEQYF.

This clonotype was recorded many times. V gene TRBV11-2 combines with J gene TRBJ2-2, with 11 bases lining up with TRBD2. Germline CDR1 reads SGHAT; CDR2 reads FQNNGV. The V segment lost 4 bases and the J segment 7 bases; nucleotides outside the gene matches: 8. The CDR3 is 16 amino acids. The CDR3 spells CASSYKTSGISGELFF. In nucleotides, the CDR3 is TGTGCCAGCAGCTATAAGACTAGCGGGATAAGCGGGGAGCTGTTTTTT.

The rearrangement joins TRBV6-5 to TRBJ1-1; D possibly corresponds to TRBD1 (5 bases). Germline CDR1 is MNHEY and CDR2 is SVGAGI. This CDR3 contains 13 residues. V lost 2 bases and J 6 bases, leaving 10 bases between the germline ends. DNA for the CDR3: TGTGCCAGCAGTTACGCCCCGGGGGCTGAAGCTTTCTTT. This encodes CASSYAPGAEAFF.

This chain links TRBV5-1 with TRBJ2-5; D possibly corresponds to TRBD1 (6 bases). CDR3 length equals 13 residues. V shed 5 bases and J shed 0 bases, with 8 bases lying between them. Germline assignment: CDR1 SGHRS and CDR2 YFSETQ. As DNA, the CDR3 is TGCGCCAGCAGAAGACAGGACCAAGAGACCCAGTACTTC. Translation gives CASRRQDQETQYF.

About this clonotype: Since a much larger clone is just one base distant, this may be a read error. This chain links TRBV11-2 with TRBJ2-5, with 13 positions matching TRBD2. V trimming: 6 bases; J trimming: 5 bases; junction bases outside the gene matches: 6. The CDR3 extends over 15 amino acids. Per germline, CDR1 SGHAT and CDR2 FQNNGV. CDR3 protein: CASRLTSGGVETQYF. The CDR3 DNA follows: TGTGCCAGCAGGTTAACTAGCGGGGGGGTGGAGACCCAGTACTTC.

This clonotype was seen ten or more times. V and J are TRBV13 and TRBJ2-5; 7 nucleotides agree with TRBD2. Germline V lookup: CDR1 PRHDT, CDR2 FYEKMQ (reference sequence). The CDR3 length is 15 residues. The V gene end was trimmed by 5 bases and the J gene end by 5 bases; junction bases not matched to a gene: 11. The CDR3 DNA is TGTGCCAGCAGCCCAGGGAGGGGAGACGTGGAGACCCAGTACTTC. It encodes CASSPGRGDVETQYF.

Many counts were recorded for this clonotype. The chain employs TRBV12-3 or TRBV12-4 and TRBJ2-7; a weak D match, TRBD1 (6 bases). Trimming cost V 7 bases and J 6 bases, with 16 bases left between them. CDR3 length: 13 residues. In DNA, the CDR3 is TGTGCCAGCAATTGGGGGCCCGGCAGCGAGCAGTACTTC. It yields the protein CASNWGPGSEQYF.

V is TRBV20-1 and J is TRBJ2-7, with 9 bases matching TRBD1. Per germline, CDR1 DFQATT and CDR2 SNEGSKA (reference sequence). V shed 1 base, J shed 7 bases, and the junction held 5 bases outside the gene matches. The CDR3 runs to 13 residues. CDR3 bases: TGCAGTGCTAGAGCGGGACAGGGTTGGGAGCAGTACTTC. It codes for CSARAGQGWEQYF.

This clonotype appeared many times. V and J are TRBV12-3 or TRBV12-4 and TRBJ2-2; D is possibly TRBD1 (6 bases). The CDR3 is made up of 15 amino acids. Trimming pared 5 bases from V and 3 bases from J, leaving 13 bases between. CDR3 sequence reads: CASSPERGYTGELFF. CDR3 DNA: TGTGCCAGCAGTCCAGAGAGGGGGTACACCGGGGAGCTGTTTTTT.

This clonotype occurred many times. The genes are TRBV27 and TRBJ1-6; D remains ambiguous. This CDR3 is 15 amino acids long. V was cut by 4 bases and J by 0 bases, with 7 bases left in between. Germline V gives CDR1 MNHEY, CDR2 SMNVEV (reference sequence). CDR3 DNA: TGTGCCAGCAGTTCGAGGGTCTCCTATAATTCACCCCTCCACTTT. This sequence encodes CASSSRVSYNSPLHF.

This clonotype was seen at least ten times. This chain links TRBV19 with TRBJ2-5; tentatively, D is TRBD1 (7 bases). The germline V gene encodes CDR1 LNHDA and CDR2 SQIVND (reference sequence). V gave up 3 bases and J gave up 5 bases, with 16 bases separating them. This CDR3 is 15 amino acids long. CDR3: CASSMEGARSETQYF. DNA of the CDR3: TGTGCCAGTAGTATGGAGGGGGCGCGGTCCGAGACCCAGTACTTC.

This chain joins TRBV6-1 and TRBJ2-5; 11 nucleotides agree with TRBD1. Germline CDR1 MNHNS, CDR2 SASEGT. With V trimmed by 4 bases and J by 4 bases, 11 bases remained unmatched. The CDR3 consists of 17 residues. CDR3 DNA sequence: TGTGCCAGCAGTGGCCAACCGGGACAGGGGGTTAGAGAGACCCAGTACTTC. This codes for CASSGQPGQGVRETQYF.

This clonotype was detected only once. The chain has TRBV6-1 and TRBJ2-3; D call uncertain. Germline loops: CDR1 MNHNS, CDR2 SASEGT. This CDR3 is 13 amino acids long. Here the CDR3 DNA reads TGTGCTACATCAGCCGCCGCGCAAGATACGCAGTATTTT. Its protein is CATSAAAQDTQYF.

This clonotype was seen many times. The chain couples TRBV6-2 or TRBV6-3 to TRBJ2-7; 12 nucleotides agree with TRBD1. The junction had 11 bases not matched to a gene; V was cut back by 6 bases and J by 5 bases. Germline V gene data show CDR1 as MNHEY and CDR2 as SVGEGT. The CDR3 consists of 16 residues. The CDR3 sequence is CASRILRDRGRNEQYF. The CDR3 bases are TGTGCCAGCAGAATACTCCGGGACAGGGGGCGTAACGAGCAGTACTTC.